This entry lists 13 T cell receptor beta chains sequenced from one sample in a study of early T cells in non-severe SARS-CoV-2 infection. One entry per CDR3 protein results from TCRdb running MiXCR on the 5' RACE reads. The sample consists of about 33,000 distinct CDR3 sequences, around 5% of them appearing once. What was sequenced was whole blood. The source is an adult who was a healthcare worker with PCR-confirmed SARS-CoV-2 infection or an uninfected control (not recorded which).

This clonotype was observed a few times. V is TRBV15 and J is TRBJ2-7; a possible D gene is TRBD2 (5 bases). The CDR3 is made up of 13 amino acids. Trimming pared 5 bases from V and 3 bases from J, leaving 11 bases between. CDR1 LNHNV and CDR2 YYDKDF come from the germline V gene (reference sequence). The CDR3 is CATSGSTFYEQYF. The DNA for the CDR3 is TGTGCCACCAGCGGGAGTACTTTCTACGAGCAGTACTTC.

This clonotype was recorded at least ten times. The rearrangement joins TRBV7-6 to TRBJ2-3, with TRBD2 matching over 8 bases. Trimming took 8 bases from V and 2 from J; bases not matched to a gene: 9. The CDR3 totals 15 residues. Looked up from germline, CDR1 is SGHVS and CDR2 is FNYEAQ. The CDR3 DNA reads TGTGCCAGCGGCCTACTAGCGGCCCTCACAGATACGCAGTATTTT. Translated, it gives CASGLLAALTDTQYF.

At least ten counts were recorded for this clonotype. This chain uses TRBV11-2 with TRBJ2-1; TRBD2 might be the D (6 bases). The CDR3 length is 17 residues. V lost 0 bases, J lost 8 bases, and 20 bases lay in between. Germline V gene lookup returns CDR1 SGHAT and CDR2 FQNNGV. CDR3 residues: CASSLDLYAGTSHEQFF. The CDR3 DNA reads TGTGCCAGCAGCTTAGATCTCTATGCGGGGACCAGCCATGAGCAGTTCTTC.

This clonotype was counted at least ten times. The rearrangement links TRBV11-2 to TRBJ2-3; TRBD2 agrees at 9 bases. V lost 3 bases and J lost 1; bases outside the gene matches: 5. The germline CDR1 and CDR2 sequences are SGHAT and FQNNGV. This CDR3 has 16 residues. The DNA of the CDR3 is TGTGCCAGCAGCTTTAGAGCGGGGGGCCGCACAGATACGCAGTATTTT. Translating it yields CASSFRAGGRTDTQYF.

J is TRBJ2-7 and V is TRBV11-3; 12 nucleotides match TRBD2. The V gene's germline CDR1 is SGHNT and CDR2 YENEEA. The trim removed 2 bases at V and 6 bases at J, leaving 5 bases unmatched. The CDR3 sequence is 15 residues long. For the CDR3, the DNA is TGTGCCAGCAGCTTAACTAGCGGGGGGCCATCCGAGCAGTACTTC. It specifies CASSLTSGGPSEQYF.

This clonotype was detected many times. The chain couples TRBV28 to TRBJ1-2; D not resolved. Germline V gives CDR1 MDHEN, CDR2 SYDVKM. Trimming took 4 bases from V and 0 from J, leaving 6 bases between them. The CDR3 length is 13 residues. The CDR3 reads CASSSTPNYGYTF. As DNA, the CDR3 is TGTGCCAGCAGTTCTACACCTAACTATGGCTACACCTTC.

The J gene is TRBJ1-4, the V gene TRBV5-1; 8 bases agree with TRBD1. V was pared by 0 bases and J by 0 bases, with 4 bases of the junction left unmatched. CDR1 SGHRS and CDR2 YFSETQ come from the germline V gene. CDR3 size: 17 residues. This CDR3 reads CASSLGQGASTNEKLFF. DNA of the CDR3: TGCGCCAGCAGCTTGGGGCAGGGGGCGTCAACTAATGAAAAACTGTTTTTT.

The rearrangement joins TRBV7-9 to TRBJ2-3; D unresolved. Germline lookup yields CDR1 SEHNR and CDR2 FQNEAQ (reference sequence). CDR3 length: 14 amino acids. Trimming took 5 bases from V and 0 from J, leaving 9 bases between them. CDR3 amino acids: CASSLSQSTDTQYF. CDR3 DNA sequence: TGTGCCAGCAGCCTTTCACAGAGCACAGATACGCAGTATTTT.

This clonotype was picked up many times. The CDR3 DNA reads as TGCGCCAGCAGCCAAGTAGGCGTAACAGGATTACCCGAAGCTTTCTTT. Translation: CASSQVGVTGLPEAFF. The chain uses TRBV4-1 and TRBJ1-1; possible D gene TRBD1, 5 bases. CDR1 and CDR2 from the germline V gene are MGHRA and YSYEKL. V was pared by 1 base and J by 8 bases, with 20 bases between. This CDR3 is 16 amino acids long.

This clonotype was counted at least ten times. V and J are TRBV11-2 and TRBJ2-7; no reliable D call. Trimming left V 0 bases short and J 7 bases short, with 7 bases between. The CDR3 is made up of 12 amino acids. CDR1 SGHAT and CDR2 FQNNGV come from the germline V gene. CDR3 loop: CASSLDRIEQYF. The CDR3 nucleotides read TGTGCCAGCAGCTTAGATAGGATTGAGCAGTACTTC.

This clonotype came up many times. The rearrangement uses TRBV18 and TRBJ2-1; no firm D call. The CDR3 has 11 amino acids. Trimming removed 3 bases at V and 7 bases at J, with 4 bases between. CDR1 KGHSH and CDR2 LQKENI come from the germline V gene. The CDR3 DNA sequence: TGTGCCAGCTCACCGGATAATGAGCAGTTCTTC. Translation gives CASSPDNEQFF.

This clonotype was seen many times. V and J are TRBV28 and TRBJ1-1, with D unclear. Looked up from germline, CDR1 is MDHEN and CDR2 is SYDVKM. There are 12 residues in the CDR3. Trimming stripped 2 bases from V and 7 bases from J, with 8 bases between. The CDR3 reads CASSLRQHEAFF. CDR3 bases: TGTGCCAGCAGTTTACGCCAACATGAAGCTTTCTTT.

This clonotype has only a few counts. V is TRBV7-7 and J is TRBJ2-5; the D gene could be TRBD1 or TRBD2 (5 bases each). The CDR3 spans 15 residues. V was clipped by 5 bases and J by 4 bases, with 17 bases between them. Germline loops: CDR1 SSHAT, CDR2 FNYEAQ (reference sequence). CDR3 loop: CASSRMGVDLETQYF. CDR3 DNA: TGTGCCAGCAGCCGAATGGGGGTGGACCTAGAGACCCAGTACTTC.